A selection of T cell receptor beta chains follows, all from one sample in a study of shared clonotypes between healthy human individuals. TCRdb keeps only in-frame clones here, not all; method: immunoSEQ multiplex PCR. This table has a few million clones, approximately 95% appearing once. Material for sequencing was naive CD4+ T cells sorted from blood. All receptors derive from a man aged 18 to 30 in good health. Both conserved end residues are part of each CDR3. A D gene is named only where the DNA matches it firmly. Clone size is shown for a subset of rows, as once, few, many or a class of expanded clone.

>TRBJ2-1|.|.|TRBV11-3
CASSLFWQGDDNEQFF
TGTGCCAGCAGCTTATTCTGGCAGGGTGACGACAATGAGCAGTTCTTC
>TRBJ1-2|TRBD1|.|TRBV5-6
CASSFLDRVNLGGYTF
TGTGCCAGCAGTTTCCTAGACAGGGTAAACTTAGGTGGCTACACCTTC
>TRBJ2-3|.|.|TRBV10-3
CAISYATDTQYF
TGTGCCATCAGTTACGCTACAGATACGCAGTATTTT
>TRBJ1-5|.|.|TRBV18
CASSPQGNQPQHF
TGTGCCAGCTCACCACAGGGAAATCAGCCCCAGCATTTT
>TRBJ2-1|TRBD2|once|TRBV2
CASNERLAGNNEQFF
TGTGCCAGCAACGAAAGACTAGCCGGGAACAATGAGCAGTTCTTC
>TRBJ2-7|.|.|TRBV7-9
CASSPTHDGNYEQYF
TGTGCCAGCAGCCCCACTCACGACGGGAACTACGAGCAGTACTTC
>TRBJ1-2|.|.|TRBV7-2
CASSSGMMDGYTF
TGTGCCAGCAGCTCGGGGATGATGGATGGCTACACCTTC
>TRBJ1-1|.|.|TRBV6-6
CASTSRGNTEAFF
TGTGCCAGCACCTCTAGGGGAAACACTGAAGCTTTCTTT
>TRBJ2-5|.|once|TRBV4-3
CASSQDLGGTGMRETQYF
TGCGCCAGCAGCCAAGATCTTGGAGGGACCGGGATGCGAGAGACCCAGTACTTC
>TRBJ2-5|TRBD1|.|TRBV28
CASTGAGGRETQYF
TGTGCCAGCACCGGGGCAGGGGGCCGAGAGACCCAGTACTTC
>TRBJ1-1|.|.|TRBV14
CASSQEMTEAFF
TGTGCCAGCAGCCAAGAAATGACTGAAGCTTTCTTT
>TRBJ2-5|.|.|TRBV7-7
CASSLVDRETQYF
TGTGCTAGCAGCTTAGTGGATAGGGAGACCCAGTACTTC
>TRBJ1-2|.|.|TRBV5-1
CASSLEGGNYGYTF
TGCGCCAGCAGCTTGGAGGGCGGAAACTATGGCTACACCTTC
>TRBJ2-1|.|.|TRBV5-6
CASSLWGRGLYNEQFF
TGTGCCAGCAGCTTGTGGGGCAGGGGACTCTACAATGAGCAGTTCTTC
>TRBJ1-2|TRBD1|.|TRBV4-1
CASSLVPGGDYGYTF
TGCGCCAGCAGCCTCGTGCCAGGGGGAGACTATGGCTACACCTTC
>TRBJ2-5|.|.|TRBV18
CASSPPWTGETQYF
TGTGCCAGCTCACCACCGTGGACCGGGGAGACCCAGTACTTC
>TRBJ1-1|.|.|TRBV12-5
CASGLVTVENTEAFF
TGTGCTAGTGGTTTGGTAACGGTAGAGAACACTGAAGCTTTCTTT
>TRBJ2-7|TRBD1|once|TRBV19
CASSAPGQGAYEQYF
TGTGCCAGTAGTGCGCCGGGACAGGGAGCCTACGAGCAGTACTTC
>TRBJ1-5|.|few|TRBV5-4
CASKSGGYNQPQHF
TGTGCCAGCAAATCTGGAGGATACAATCAGCCCCAGCATTTT
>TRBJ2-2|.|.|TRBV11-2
CASSLGGLGSNTGELFF
TGTGCCAGCAGCTTGGGGGGACTCGGTTCGAACACCGGGGAGCTGTTTTTT